A single sample gave rise to the 20 T cell receptor beta chains below, sequenced in a study of identifying expanded T cells in peripheral blood. Profiled with immunoSEQ multiplex PCR; TCRdb holds only in-frame clones, not every one. The sample has 95,000 or so clones; roughly 86% are singletons. Sequencing was carried out using blood. The source is a person aged 18 to 70 in good health.

This chain joins TRBV30 and TRBJ1-3; no firm D call. The CDR3 covers 13 residues. V was shortened by 0 bases and J by 7 bases, with 10 bases between the two germline ends. In germline, CDR1 is GTSNPN, CDR2 SVGIG (reference sequence). The CDR3 bases are TGTGCCTGGAGTGTAATCACGGGGAACACCATATATTTT. The encoded protein is CAWSVITGNTIYF.

This chain connects TRBV14 to TRBJ2-1; TRBD2 aligns across 14 bases. The CDR3 is 16 residues long. Trimming removed 3 bases from V and 8 bases from J; junction bases left unmatched: 6. In germline, CDR1 is SGHDN, CDR2 FVKESK. The CDR3, as DNA: TGTGCCAGCAGCCAGTTAGGGACTAGCGGGGGTTATGAGCAGTTCTTC. The encoded protein is CASSQLGTSGGYEQFF.

V and J are TRBV7-2 and TRBJ2-2, with D possibly TRBD1 on 5 matching bases. This CDR3 is 18 amino acids long. Germline V lookup: CDR1 SGHTA, CDR2 FQGNSA. Between the trimmed V and J ends, which lost 5 bases and 5 bases, there was a span of 24 bases. The CDR3 bases are TGTGCCAGCAGCGGAGCTCTTGGGGCAGGGATTGGGACCGGGGAGCTGTTTTTT. It is translated as CASSGALGAGIGTGELFF.

The chain uses TRBV5-6 and TRBJ1-1; the D gene is possibly TRBD1 (5 bases). Trimming removed 1 base from V and 4 bases from J, with 14 bases in between. The CDR3 runs to 15 residues. CDR1 and CDR2 (germline): SGHDT, YYEEEE. This chain's CDR3 is CASSLWDRYSTEAFF. CDR3 DNA sequence: TGTGCCAGCAGCTTGTGGGACCGCTACTCCACTGAAGCTTTCTTT.

V gene TRBV27 combines with J gene TRBJ1-2, with 7 positions matching TRBD1. The CDR3 loop spans 12 amino acids. Trimming took 6 bases from V and 7 from J; bases not matched to a gene: 5. Per germline, CDR1 MNHEY and CDR2 SMNVEV (reference sequence). The CDR3 sequence: CASSAGTAGYTF. CDR3 nucleotides: TGTGCCAGCAGCGCCGGGACAGCTGGCTACACCTTC.

This chain links TRBV6-5 with TRBJ1-6, with no clear D. This CDR3 has 14 residues. The germline gives CDR1 MNHEY, CDR2 SVGAGI. Trimming removed 4 bases from V and 6 bases from J, with 10 bases in between. In DNA, the CDR3 is TGTGCCAGCAGTTGGGAAAAGTTTAATTCACCCCTCCACTTT. Amino acids: CASSWEKFNSPLHF.

The V and J genes are TRBV30 and TRBJ1-6; TRBD1 might be the D (5 bases). Germline values: CDR1 GTSNPN, CDR2 SVGIG (reference sequence). The CDR3 sequence is 14 residues long. V was clipped by 2 bases and J by 7 bases, with 12 bases between them. The CDR3 loop is CAWSFVRGNSPLHF. In DNA, the CDR3 is TGTGCCTGGAGTTTTGTCCGGGGGAATTCACCCCTCCACTTT.

This chain connects TRBV29-1 to TRBJ1-2, with D perhaps TRBD1 (5 bases). From germline, CDR1 is SQVTM and CDR2 ANQGSEA. V was trimmed by 3 bases and J by 2 bases, leaving 7 bases between them. This CDR3 comprises 12 residues. The CDR3 loop reads CSVDKGNYGYTF. In DNA, the CDR3 is TGCAGCGTTGACAAGGGGAACTATGGCTACACCTTC.

The chain has TRBV14 and TRBJ2-6; no definite D call. V was cut by 1 base and J by 2 bases, with 9 bases left in between. Germline lookup yields CDR1 SGHDN and CDR2 FVKESK. The CDR3 spans 16 residues. In nucleotides, the CDR3 is TGTGCCAGCAGCCAAGCCCCCAGGCCTGGGGCCAACGTCCTGACTTTC. It encodes CASSQAPRPGANVLTF.

For the CDR3, the DNA is TGTGCCAGCAGACCCACACAGGGTAGTGCTTTCTTT. It encodes CASRPTQGSAFF. The V call is TRBV6-1, the J call TRBJ1-1; possible D gene TRBD1, 6 bases. The CDR3 is 12 amino acids. From germline, CDR1 is MNHNS and CDR2 SASEGT. V lost 6 bases, J lost 11 bases, and 16 bases lay in between.

This chain connects TRBV27 to TRBJ2-1; 7 nucleotides match TRBD1. The CDR3 has 12 amino acids. Germline V lookup: CDR1 MNHEY, CDR2 SMNVEV (reference sequence). Trimming cost V 5 bases and J 8 bases; bases outside gene matches: 3. CDR3 in DNA: TGTGCCAGCAGTAAACAGGGGTATGAGCAGTTCTTC. This sequence encodes CASSKQGYEQFF.

The rearrangement joins TRBV5-4 to TRBJ2-1, with D possibly matching TRBD2 (6 bases). Germline V gene sequence: CDR1 SGHNT, CDR2 YYREEE (reference sequence). The CDR3 totals 15 residues. V was trimmed by 2 bases and J by 0 bases, leaving 9 bases between them. This CDR3 is CASSFGGSSYNEQFF. The DNA for the CDR3 is TGTGCCAGCAGCTTTGGGGGGAGCTCCTACAATGAGCAGTTCTTC.

This chain links TRBV30 with TRBJ1-4; D gene uncertain. The CDR3 has 12 amino acids. V lost 2 bases and J 4 bases, leaving 5 bases between the germline ends. Germline V gives CDR1 GTSNPN, CDR2 SVGIG (reference sequence). The CDR3 here is CAWSPNNEKLFF. CDR3 DNA: TGTGCCTGGAGTCCAAATAATGAAAAACTGTTTTTT.

The V call is TRBV7-9, the J call TRBJ1-2; no clear D. The CDR3 runs 14 residues. Per germline, CDR1 SEHNR and CDR2 FQNEAQ (reference sequence). The V end was cut by 5 bases, the J end by 4 bases, with 14 bases between. This CDR3 reads CASSTQVLTYGYTF. In nucleotides, the CDR3 is TGTGCCAGCAGCACTCAGGTTTTAACCTATGGCTACACCTTC. Together with reference TRBV7-9 and TRBJ1-2, the CDR3 gives the full variable domain: DTGVSQNPRHKITKRGQNVTFRCDPISEHNRLYWYRQTLGQGPEFLTYFQNEAQLEKSRLLSDRFSAERPKGSFSTLEIQRTEQGDSAMYLCASSTQVLTYGYTFGSGTRLTVV.

CDR3 in DNA: TGTGCCAGCAGCCGAAATCAAGGGGGCGCAAATCTTCATCGAGCTTTCTTT. Protein: CASSRNQGGANLHRAFF. The chain joins TRBV7-9 to TRBJ1-1; TRBD1 matches 7 bases. The CDR3 contains 17 residues. The V segment lost 5 bases and the J segment 10 bases; nucleotides outside the gene matches: 22. Germline CDR1 reads SEHNR; CDR2 reads FQNEAQ (reference sequence). The full variable domain, its missing parts supplied by reference TRBV7-9 and TRBJ1-1, is DTGVSQNPRHKITKRGQNVTFRCDPISEHNRLYWYRQTLGQGPEFLTYFQNEAQLEKSRLLSDRFSAERPKGSFSTLEIQRTEQGDSAMYLCASSRNQGGANLHRAFFGQGTRLTVV.

In its sample, this clone is medium-sized. This chain joins TRBV7-9 and TRBJ1-2; perhaps TRBD1 as D (6 bases). The CDR3 consists of 15 residues. Trimming shortened V by 4 bases and J by 8 bases, and 20 bases separated the two germline ends. The germline V gene has CDR1 SEHNR and CDR2 FQNEAQ (reference sequence). The CDR3 bases are TGTGCCAGCAGCTCATTTAAACAGGGAGCGCGCGGCTACACCTTC. It specifies CASSSFKQGARGYTF.

The chain couples TRBV30 to TRBJ1-6; 8 nucleotides agree with TRBD1. The CDR3 spans 13 residues. Germline trimming cut 4 bases from V and 13 bases from J; bases unmatched to any gene: 9. The germline V gene encodes CDR1 GTSNPN and CDR2 SVGIG (reference sequence). The CDR3 protein is CAWNDRGPGPLHF. CDR3 bases: TGTGCCTGGAATGACAGGGGTCCGGGGCCCCTCCACTTT.

The chain carries TRBV27 and TRBJ1-3; no clear D. In germline, CDR1 is MNHEY, CDR2 SMNVEV (reference sequence). This CDR3 is built from 14 residues. The V gene lost 5 bases and the J gene lost 0 bases, with 8 bases spanning the gap. The CDR3 region has the DNA TGTGCCAGCAGTCGGGCAGCCTCTGGAAACACCATATATTTT. Protein sequence: CASSRAASGNTIYF.

The V gene is TRBV7-2, the J gene TRBJ2-1; TRBD1 is a possible D gene (5 bases). CDR3 size: 15 residues. Trimming stripped 2 bases from V and 1 base from J, with 9 bases between. The germline CDR1 and CDR2 sequences are SGHTA and FQGNSA. CDR3 region: CASSLTRQSYNEQFF. The CDR3 DNA follows: TGTGCCAGCAGCTTAACGAGACAGTCCTACAATGAGCAGTTCTTC.

J is TRBJ1-1 and V is TRBV2; D is perhaps TRBD1 (6 bases). The V end lost 6 bases, the J end lost 1 base, and 12 bases lay between the germline ends. Germline V CDR1 and CDR2: SNHLY, FYNNEI. The CDR3 runs to 14 residues. CDR3 sequence: CASRLRQANTEAFF. Here the CDR3 DNA reads TGTGCCAGCAGGCTGAGACAGGCGAACACTGAAGCTTTCTTT. Complete variable domain (other parts from reference TRBV2 and TRBJ1-1): EPEVTQTPSHQVTQMGQEVILRCVPISNHLYFYWYRQILGQKVEFLVSFYNNEISEKSEIFDDQFSVERPDGSNFTLKIRSTKLEDSAMYFCASRLRQANTEAFFGQGTRLTVV.